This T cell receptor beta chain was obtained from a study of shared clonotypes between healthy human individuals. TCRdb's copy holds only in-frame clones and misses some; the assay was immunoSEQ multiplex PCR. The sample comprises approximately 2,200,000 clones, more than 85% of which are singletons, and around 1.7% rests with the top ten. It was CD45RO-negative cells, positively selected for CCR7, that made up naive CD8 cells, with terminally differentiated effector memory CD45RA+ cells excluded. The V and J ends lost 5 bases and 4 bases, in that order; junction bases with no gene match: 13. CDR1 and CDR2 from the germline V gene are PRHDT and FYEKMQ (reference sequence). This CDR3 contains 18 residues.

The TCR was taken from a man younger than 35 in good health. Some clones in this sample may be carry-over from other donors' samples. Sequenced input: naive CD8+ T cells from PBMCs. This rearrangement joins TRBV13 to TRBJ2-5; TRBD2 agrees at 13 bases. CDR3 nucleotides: TGTGCCAGCAGCCTACGACTAGCGGGAGGCCCCGGGGGAGAGACCCAGTACTTC. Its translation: CASSLRLAGGPGGETQYF.